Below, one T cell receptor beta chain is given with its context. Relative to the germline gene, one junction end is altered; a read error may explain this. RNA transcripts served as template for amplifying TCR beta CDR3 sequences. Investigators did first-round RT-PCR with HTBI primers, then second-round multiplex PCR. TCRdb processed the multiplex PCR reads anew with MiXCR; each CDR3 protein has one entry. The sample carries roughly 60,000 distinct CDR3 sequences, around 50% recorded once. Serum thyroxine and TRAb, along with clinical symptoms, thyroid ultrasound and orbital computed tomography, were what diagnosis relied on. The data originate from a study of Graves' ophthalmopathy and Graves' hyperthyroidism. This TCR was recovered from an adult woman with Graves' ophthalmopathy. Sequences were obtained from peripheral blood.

This CDR3 reads CASSPQGENYGYTF. CDR3 DNA: TGTGCCAGCTCCCCACAGGGGGAAAACTATGGCTACACCTTC. V and J are TRBV18 and TRBJ1-2, with TRBD1 matching 8 bases. This CDR3 has 14 residues. The germline V gene has CDR1 KGHSH and CDR2 LQKENI.